Presented here are 22 T cell receptor beta chains from one specimen sequenced in a study of T cells in Graves' hyperthyroidism and ophthalmopathy. Amplification targeted TCR beta CDR3 regions from RNA transcripts. The TCR CDR3 first-round RT-PCR relied on the HTBI primer set. Each CDR3 protein is one row after TCRdb ran MiXCR on the multiplex PCR reads. The sample yields fewer than 600,000 distinct CDR3 sequences, about an eighth seen once. The sample was blood. The origin of the receptors is a woman between 18 and 30 years old with Graves' hyperthyroidism.

This clonotype showed up many times. The rearrangement links TRBV5-1 to TRBJ2-2; D call uncertain. CDR1 SGHRS and CDR2 YFSETQ come from the germline V gene. CDR3 length: 14 amino acids. Trimming took 2 bases from V and 3 from J, leaving 8 bases between them. CDR3 nucleotide sequence: TGCGCCAGCAGCTTTGGGCAGGACACCGGGGAGCTGTTTTTT. This sequence encodes CASSFGQDTGELFF.

In this sample, this clonotype turned up a few times. The chain has TRBV28 and TRBJ2-7; D is possibly TRBD1 (5 bases). The V end lost 8 bases, the J end lost 6 bases, and 14 bases lay between the germline ends. The CDR3 length is 12 residues. Per the germline V gene, CDR1 is MDHEN and CDR2 is SYDVKM. CDR3 in amino acids: CASLGFQGEQYF. The CDR3 DNA sequence: TGTGCCAGCCTAGGGTTTCAGGGCGAGCAGTACTTC.

The CDR3 coding sequence is TGCAGTGCTAGAGATGGATGGGATGAGCAGTTCTTC. Translated, it gives CSARDGWDEQFF. V usage is TRBV20-1 and J usage is TRBJ2-1; the D is unclear. Trimming stripped 0 bases from V and 8 bases from J, with 8 bases between. This CDR3 contains 12 residues. Germline values: CDR1 DFQATT, CDR2 SNEGSKA (reference sequence).

The chain carries TRBV29-1 and TRBJ2-1, with 9 bases lining up with TRBD2. CDR1 SQVTM and CDR2 ANQGSEA come from the germline V gene. The CDR3 consists of 14 residues. V shed 3 bases, J shed 7 bases, and the junction held 7 bases outside the gene matches. The CDR3 loop is CSVEGLSGGNEQFF. Here the CDR3 DNA reads TGCAGCGTTGAGGGTCTTAGCGGGGGTAATGAGCAGTTCTTC.

The table lists this clonotype with many counts. The chain recombines TRBV12-3 or TRBV12-4 with TRBJ2-1; TRBD1 matches 7 bases. The CDR3 extends over 17 amino acids. The J segment lost 5 bases and the V segment lost 5 bases, leaving 15 bases of the junction unmatched. CDR3 in DNA: TGTGCCAGCAGTCCAATCGCCGGGACAGCTACACACAATGAGCAGTTCTTC. It is translated as CASSPIAGTATHNEQFF.

The genes are TRBV10-3 and TRBJ1-5; D is perhaps TRBD1 (5 bases). CDR3 size: 16 residues. V was cut by 2 bases and J by 1 base, with 12 bases left in between. Per the germline V gene, CDR1 is ENHRY and CDR2 is SYGVKD. The CDR3 loop is CAISERRDESNQPQHF. The DNA for the CDR3 is TGTGCCATCAGTGAGCGAAGGGACGAGAGCAATCAGCCCCAGCATTTT.

The sample holds a few counts of this clonotype. This chain links TRBV5-8 with TRBJ2-1; D possibly corresponds to TRBD2 (5 bases). V was shortened by 2 bases and J by 7 bases, with 16 bases between the two germline ends. This CDR3 is built from 15 residues. CDR1 SGHTS and CDR2 YDEGEE come from the germline V gene. The CDR3 loop reads CASSLRGAWRNEQFF. CDR3 DNA sequence: TGTGCCAGCAGCTTACGGGGAGCCTGGAGGAATGAGCAGTTCTTC.

This clonotype occurred many times. The chain is built from TRBV7-9 and TRBJ2-1; 12 nucleotides match TRBD2. V lost 2 bases to trimming and J lost 1 base; unmatched junction nucleotides: 9. In germline, CDR1 is SEHNR, CDR2 FQNEAQ (reference sequence). The CDR3 has 19 amino acids. CDR3 DNA: TGTGCCAGCAGCTTACGGAGACTAGCGGGAGTTTCTTCCTACAATGAGCAGTTCTTC. Its translation: CASSLRRLAGVSSYNEQFF.

This rearrangement joins TRBV6-1 to TRBJ2-6; TRBD1 aligns across 8 bases. After removal of 4 bases from V and 0 bases from J, the junction contained 2 bases not matched to a gene. This CDR3 region has 16 residues. Germline V lookup: CDR1 MNHNS, CDR2 SASEGT. In DNA, the CDR3 is TGTGCCAGCAGTGTGGGACAGGTCTCTGGGGCCAACGTCCTGACTTTC. Its protein is CASSVGQVSGANVLTF.

The V call is TRBV6-1, the J call TRBJ2-2, with 8 bases that match TRBD1. Germline V gene data show CDR1 as MNHNS and CDR2 as SASEGT. There are 14 residues in the CDR3. With V trimmed by 8 bases and J by 4 bases, 6 bases remained unmatched. CDR3 protein: CASFGQGGTGELFF. CDR3 sequence (DNA): TGTGCCAGCTTTGGACAGGGAGGCACCGGGGAGCTGTTTTTT.

This clonotype came up many times. The rearrangement links TRBV2 to TRBJ2-7; TRBD2 might be the D (5 bases). Looked up from germline, CDR1 is SNHLY and CDR2 is FYNNEI. V lost 5 bases and J 2 bases, leaving 16 bases between the germline ends. This CDR3 has 15 residues. As DNA, the CDR3 is TGTGCCAGCAGTCCCCGACGGGGAGCCACCTACGAGCAGTACTTC. Translation gives CASSPRRGATYEQYF.

This clonotype has a count of ten or more. The rearrangement links TRBV7-9 to TRBJ1-5; D perhaps matches TRBD1 (5 bases). Germline values: CDR1 SEHNR, CDR2 FQNEAQ (reference sequence). V lost 5 bases to trimming and J lost 5 bases, with 22 bases between them. This CDR3 comprises 17 residues. The CDR3 protein is CASSNLPHRGKDQPQHF. The DNA of the CDR3 is TGTGCCAGCAGCAACCTCCCTCACCGGGGGAAGGATCAGCCCCAGCATTTT.

In this sample, this clonotype turned up many times. The CDR3, as DNA: TGTGCCAGCAGCGTAGATGTGGGAGGATACGAGCAGTACTTC. The encoded protein is CASSVDVGGYEQYF. The V gene is TRBV9, the J gene TRBJ2-7, with D maybe TRBD2 (6 bases). The CDR3 is 14 residues long. CDR1 is SGDLS and CDR2 is YYNGEE in the germline V gene. The V end was cut by 0 bases, the J end by 4 bases, with 11 bases between.

This clonotype was observed at least ten times. This rearrangement joins TRBV12-3 or TRBV12-4 to TRBJ2-7, with TRBD2 matching 12 bases. This CDR3 spans 15 amino acids. J was trimmed by 1 base and V by 7 bases; bases with no gene match: 5. CDR3 sequence reads: CASTQLAGGSYEQYF. The CDR3 bases are TGTGCCAGCACCCAACTAGCGGGAGGTTCCTACGAGCAGTACTTC.

Ten or more counts support this clonotype. The rearrangement links TRBV30 to TRBJ1-2; a weak D match, TRBD1 (5 bases). Trimming removed 0 bases at V and 8 bases at J, with 13 bases between. Germline CDR1 GTSNPN, CDR2 SVGIG (reference sequence). The CDR3 length is 13 residues. CDR3: CAWSVNPGLGYTF. The CDR3 DNA sequence: TGTGCCTGGAGTGTAAATCCAGGGTTGGGCTACACCTTC.

This clonotype occurred a few times. The V gene is TRBV10-2, the J gene TRBJ1-5; 8 nucleotides align to TRBD1. The V gene end was trimmed by 11 bases and the J gene end by 2 bases; junction bases not matched to a gene: 14. Germline values: CDR1 WSHSY, CDR2 SAAADI. This CDR3 is built from 16 residues. The DNA for the CDR3 is TGCGCCGGATGTTGTCCCGGGACAGGAGGCAATCAGCCCCAGCATTTT. It yields the protein CAGCCPGTGGNQPQHF.

This chain links TRBV30 with TRBJ2-2; D might be TRBD2 (6 bases). Germline assignment: CDR1 GTSNPN and CDR2 SVGIG (reference sequence). V was shortened by 3 bases and J by 4 bases, with 18 bases between the two germline ends. CDR3 length: 16 amino acids. CDR3 sequence (DNA): TGTGCCTGGAGCCCCTCGAGGGGAGGCTCCACCGGGGAGCTGTTTTTT. Translating gives CAWSPSRGGSTGELFF.

This clonotype appeared many times. The chain is built from TRBV10-2 and TRBJ2-1; 13 nucleotides align to TRBD2. J gave up 7 bases and V 8 bases, and 8 bases lay outside the gene matches. The CDR3 runs to 15 residues. CDR1 is WSHSY and CDR2 is SAAADI in the germline V gene. The CDR3 nucleotides are TGCGCCAGCGGGAGAGGACTAGCGGGAGTAAATGAGCAGTTCTTC. This translates into CASGRGLAGVNEQFF.

This clonotype was picked up many times. This chain connects TRBV24-1 to TRBJ2-5, with D maybe TRBD1 (5 bases). The CDR3 contains 16 residues. V lost 1 base and J lost 1, with 12 bases in between. Germline-derived CDR1 and CDR2 are KGHDR and SFDVKD. The CDR3 reads CATSDFADSAQETQYF. DNA for the CDR3: TGTGCCACCAGTGATTTTGCCGACAGCGCCCAAGAGACCCAGTACTTC.

In this sample, this clonotype turned up many times. The V and J genes are TRBV12-3 or TRBV12-4 and TRBJ2-2; possible D gene TRBD2, 5 bases. V lost 5 bases to trimming and J lost 5 bases, with 15 bases between them. The CDR3 is 15 residues long. CDR3 nucleotides: TGTGCCAGCAGTCCCATTGGCAGGAGGACCGGGGAGCTGTTTTTT. This gives the protein CASSPIGRRTGELFF.

In this sample, this clonotype turned up once. The chain couples TRBV7-3 to TRBJ2-7; D not resolved. The germline V gene has CDR1 SGHTA and CDR2 FQGTGA. This CDR3 is built from 14 residues. V gave up 2 bases and J gave up 3 bases, with 11 bases separating them. CDR3 sequence: CASSLSDKSYEQYF. Here the CDR3 DNA reads TGTGCCAGCAGCTTATCCGACAAGAGCTACGAGCAGTACTTC.

This clonotype occurred many times. The chain combines TRBV7-2 with TRBJ1-2; D is ambiguous. The V end lost 1 base, the J end lost 4 bases, and 16 bases lay between the germline ends. The CDR3 length is 16 residues. CDR1 is SGHTA and CDR2 is FQGNSA in the germline V gene. Here the CDR3 reads CASSLDSADGGYGYTF. CDR3 nucleotide sequence: TGTGCCAGCAGCTTAGACTCTGCCGACGGAGGCTATGGCTACACCTTC.